Following are 24 T cell receptor beta chains from one sample sequenced in a study of blood T cell repertoires in COVID-19. This table comes from immunoSEQ multiplex PCR, and its TCRdb copy is limited to in-frame clones, with some not included. The sample records about 170,000 clones, 87% being singletons. The sample comprised peripheral blood. The receptors originated from a young man with active or convalescent COVID-19.

J is TRBJ2-1 and V is TRBV11-2, with TRBD2 matching over 8 bases. The V gene end was trimmed by 4 bases and the J gene end by 12 bases; junction bases not matched to a gene: 8. The CDR3 extends over 13 amino acids. Per the germline V gene, CDR1 is SGHAT and CDR2 is FQNNGV. The CDR3 reads CASSSPIAGRQFF. The CDR3 DNA reads as TGTGCCAGCAGCTCGCCGATAGCGGGGAGGCAGTTCTTC. The entire variable domain, with the rest obtained from reference TRBV11-2 and TRBJ2-1, is as follows: EAGVAQSPRYKIIEKRQSVAFWCNPISGHATLYWYQQILGQGPKLLIQFQNNGVVDDSQLPKDRFSAERLKGVDSTLKIQPAKLEDSAVYLCASSSPIAGRQFFGPGTRLTVL.

CDR3: CASSRGSSYEQYV. The DNA for the CDR3 is TGTGCCAGCTCCAGGGGTAGCTCCTACGAGCAGTACGTC. The chain joins TRBV6-5 to TRBJ2-7, with D possibly TRBD1 on 6 matching bases. The CDR3 consists of 13 residues. The V gene lost 8 bases and the J gene lost 0 bases, with 11 bases spanning the gap. In germline, CDR1 is MNHEY, CDR2 SVGAGI.

This clone was detected a few times. The chain joins TRBV30 to TRBJ1-1; TRBD1 matches 7 bases. The CDR3 length is 17 residues. Germline values: CDR1 GTSNPN, CDR2 SVGIG (reference sequence). The V segment lost 1 base and the J segment 0 bases; nucleotides outside the gene matches: 11. DNA of the CDR3: TGTGCCTGGAGTGACCGGGACAGCTTTTTCATGAACACTGAAGCTTTCTTT. Its translation is CAWSDRDSFFMNTEAFF.

V is TRBV5-4 and J is TRBJ2-1, with TRBD2 identical over 13 bases. The CDR3 runs to 15 residues. The V segment lost 2 bases and the J segment 6 bases; nucleotides outside the gene matches: 2. Germline assignment: CDR1 SGHNT and CDR2 YYREEE (reference sequence). The CDR3 DNA reads TGTGCCAGCAGCTTCACTAGCGGGGGGGCCAATGAGCAGTTCTTC. Protein product: CASSFTSGGANEQFF.

This clone has a single count. V gene TRBV27 combines with J gene TRBJ1-1; maybe TRBD1 (5 bases). The V end lost 3 bases, the J end lost 4 bases, and 15 bases lay between the germline ends. The CDR3 is 15 residues long. Germline-derived CDR1 and CDR2 are MNHEY and SMNVEV (reference sequence). The CDR3 DNA is TGTGCCAGCAGTTTCTCCAGGGTCGGGTCCACTGAAGCTTTCTTT. This encodes CASSFSRVGSTEAFF.

The rearrangement links TRBV3-1 (or the pseudogene TRBV3-2) to TRBJ2-7; 9 bases are a match to TRBD1. J gave up 7 bases and V 4 bases, and 5 bases lay outside the gene matches. In germline, CDR1 is LGHDT, CDR2 YNNKEL (reference sequence). The CDR3 loop spans 13 amino acids. Written as DNA, the CDR3 is TGTGCCAGCAGCCGGGACAGGGTGGGAGAGCAGTACTTC. Translated, it gives CASSRDRVGEQYF.

The chain recombines TRBV18 with TRBJ1-1; tentative D call: TRBD1 (6 bases). The CDR3 extends over 15 amino acids. The V gene lost 3 bases and the J gene lost 1 base, with 12 bases spanning the gap. CDR1 KGHSH and CDR2 LQKENI come from the germline V gene. The chain's CDR3 is CASSPTDSPNTEAFF. The CDR3 coding sequence is TGTGCCAGCTCACCCACGGACAGTCCGAACACTGAAGCTTTCTTT.

This clone was detected only a few times. V is TRBV28 and J is TRBJ1-1; D ambiguous. Germline-derived CDR1 and CDR2 are MDHEN and SYDVKM. Trimming removed 2 bases from V and 5 bases from J, with 6 bases in between. The CDR3 consists of 12 residues. The CDR3 sequence is CASSLTGTEAFF. As DNA, the CDR3 is TGTGCCAGCAGTTTAACCGGGACTGAAGCTTTCTTT.

The chain uses TRBV18 and TRBJ2-3; D is uncertain. V gave up 6 bases and J gave up 2 bases, with 9 bases separating them. The CDR3 is made up of 13 amino acids. The V gene's germline CDR1 is KGHSH and CDR2 LQKENI. CDR3 amino acids: CASSSYDTDTQYF. DNA for the CDR3: TGTGCCAGCTCCTCCTATGACACAGATACGCAGTATTTT.

The chain couples TRBV24-1 to TRBJ2-3, with 11 bases identical to TRBD2. The CDR3 consists of 16 residues. From germline, CDR1 is KGHDR and CDR2 SFDVKD. V lost 4 bases and J lost 6; bases outside the gene matches: 8. DNA of the CDR3: TGTGCCACCAGTGACCACTTAGCGGGGGGGCTGGATACGCAGTATTTT. Protein product: CATSDHLAGGLDTQYF.

The V call is TRBV9, the J call TRBJ1-5; 10 bases match TRBD1. CDR3 size: 16 residues. Trimming cost V 3 bases and J 5 bases; bases outside gene matches: 8. The V gene's germline CDR1 is SGDLS and CDR2 YYNGEE. The CDR3 region has the DNA TGTGCCAGCAGCGCCGGCGGACAGGGGGGATATCAGCCCCAGCATTTT. Amino acid sequence: CASSAGGQGGYQPQHF.

The chain couples TRBV28 to TRBJ2-2; TRBD2 matches 8 bases. CDR3 length equals 16 residues. V lost 4 bases, J lost 5 bases, and 9 bases stayed unmatched. CDR1 is MDHEN and CDR2 is SYDVKM in the germline V gene. CDR3 amino acids: CASSSVVAGTTGELFF. For the CDR3, the DNA is TGTGCCAGCAGTTCGGTAGTAGCGGGGACGACCGGGGAGCTGTTTTTT.

The chain couples TRBV6-5 to TRBJ1-5; D gene uncertain. CDR3 length equals 14 residues. Per germline, CDR1 MNHEY and CDR2 SVGAGI. With 6 bases removed from V and 2 bases from J, the gap between germline ends came to 11 bases. The CDR3 DNA follows: TGTGCCAGCAGACTCGGTAGCGGCAATCAGCCCCAGCATTTT. It translates to CASRLGSGNQPQHF.

The chain uses TRBV5-1 and TRBJ2-1; D not resolved. The germline gives CDR1 SGHRS, CDR2 YFSETQ. The ends were cut back, 0 bases at V and 5 bases at J, with 9 bases in the middle. This CDR3 is 14 amino acids long. The CDR3 region is CASSLGFRDNEQFF. The CDR3 bases are TGCGCCAGCAGCTTGGGCTTTCGCGACAATGAGCAGTTCTTC.

This chain joins TRBV18 and TRBJ1-1; TRBD1 aligns across 7 bases. This CDR3 comprises 15 residues. Germline V gene sequence: CDR1 KGHSH, CDR2 LQKENI. Trimming cost V 5 bases and J 3 bases; bases outside gene matches: 9. In nucleotides, the CDR3 is TGTGCCAGCTCAACGGGATACAGGGGCGACACTGAAGCTTTCTTT. It specifies CASSTGYRGDTEAFF. Filled out from reference TRBV18 and TRBJ1-1, the complete variable domain reads NAGVMQNPRHLVRRRGQEARLRCSPMKGHSHVYWYRQLPEEGLKFMVYLQKENIIDESGMPKERFSAEFPKEGPSILRIQQVVRGDSAAYFCASSTGYRGDTEAFFGQGTRLTVV.

The CDR3, as DNA: TGTGCCAGCAGTTACGGGGCCACTCCTTCAGATACGCAGTATTTT. Translating gives CASSYGATPSDTQYF. The rearrangement links TRBV6-5 to TRBJ2-3; possibly TRBD1 for D (5 bases). V lost 2 bases and J 4 bases, leaving 13 bases between the germline ends. Germline V lookup: CDR1 MNHEY, CDR2 SVGAGI. The CDR3 length is 15 residues.

The chain couples TRBV4-2 to TRBJ2-3; TRBD2 aligns across 12 bases. V shed 3 bases, J shed 4 bases, and the junction held 2 bases outside the gene matches. Germline values: CDR1 LGHNA, CDR2 YNFKEQ. The CDR3 has 15 residues. The CDR3: CASSQLAGGPDTQYF. In nucleotides, the CDR3 is TGTGCCAGCAGCCAGCTAGCGGGAGGGCCAGATACGCAGTATTTT.

This rearrangement joins TRBV6-2 or TRBV6-3 to TRBJ2-6, with 8 bases lining up with TRBD1. J gave up 0 bases and V 4 bases, and 8 bases lay outside the gene matches. The CDR3 sequence is 18 residues long. The V gene's germline CDR1 is MNHEY and CDR2 SVGEGT. In nucleotides, the CDR3 is TGTGCCAGCAGTTTGTCGGACAGGGCGAGCTCTGGGGCCAACGTCCTGACTTTC. Encoded protein: CASSLSDRASSGANVLTF.

The chain has TRBV19 and TRBJ1-2; 7 bases fit TRBD1. V lost 9 bases and J lost 2; bases outside the gene matches: 15. This CDR3 is built from 16 residues. Germline assignment: CDR1 LNHDA and CDR2 SQIVND (reference sequence). The CDR3 loop reads CASTTGTVKVNYGYTF. In DNA form, the CDR3 reads TGTGCCAGCACGACAGGGACCGTCAAGGTGAACTATGGCTACACCTTC.

This chain joins TRBV21-1 and TRBJ1-2; the table's D call TRBD1 went unverified against the DNA. TRBV21-1 is a recognized pseudogene. This CDR3 contains 10 residues. The CDR3 reads CARALVGYTF. CDR3 coding DNA: TGTGCCAGGGCCCTCGTGGGCTACACCTTC.

V gene TRBV21-1 combines with J gene TRBJ1-3; the table calls TRBD1, which could not be checked here. TRBV21-1 is a recognized pseudogene. This CDR3 is built from 15 residues. DNA for the CDR3: TGTGCCAGCAGGGTTTTGCAGGGGGCAGGATACACCATATATTTT. This gives the protein CASRVLQGAGYTIYF.

The chain links TRBV7-9 to TRBJ1-2, with D uncertain. The CDR3 covers 12 residues. Trimming left V 4 bases short and J 1 base short, with 4 bases between. In germline, CDR1 is SEHNR, CDR2 FQNEAQ (reference sequence). In DNA form, the CDR3 reads TGTGCCAGCAGCTCAGTTAACTATGGCTACACCTTC. Amino acid sequence: CASSSVNYGYTF.

V is TRBV28 and J is TRBJ1-4; 7 bases line up with TRBD1. With 6 bases clipped from V and 4 bases from J, the junction kept 8 bases outside the gene matches. Per the germline V gene, CDR1 is MDHEN and CDR2 is SYDVKM. This CDR3 region has 15 residues. The CDR3 region has the DNA TGTGCCAGCAGCTCAGGGACAGAGGTTAATGAAAAACTGTTTTTT. It codes for CASSSGTEVNEKLFF.

This sequence joins TRBV4-2 and TRBJ1-5; no firm D call. The CDR3 contains 13 residues. Trimming shortened V by 1 base and J by 7 bases, and 8 bases separated the two germline ends. The germline V gene encodes CDR1 LGHNA and CDR2 YNFKEQ. CDR3 nucleotide sequence: TGTGCCAGCAGCCAAGTACCCGAGCAGCCCCAGCATTTT. Translated, it gives CASSQVPEQPQHF.